This T cell receptor (beta chain) was sequenced in a study of cytomegalovirus exposure and HLA in healthy donors. This clone turned up a few times. Both 60 Vbeta primers and 13 Jbeta primers went into the PCR. Measured with immunoSEQ multiplex PCR; TCRdb has only the in-frame clones, and not every one. This sample has 190,000 or so clones, with roughly 78% found just once. The V gene's germline CDR1 is SGHNT and CDR2 YENEEA. The V end lost 5 bases, the J end lost 1 base, and 8 bases lay between the germline ends. This CDR3 has 14 residues. The receptor was derived from a girl aged 5 to 17 in good health and CMV-seropositive. Sequencing input: PBMCs. The chain employs TRBV11-3 and TRBJ2-2; TRBD1 might be the D (5 bases). CDR3 nucleotide sequence: TGTGCCAGCAGCCCTGACAGGAACACCGGGGAGCTGTTTTTT. It specifies CASSPDRNTGELFF.